These 14 T cell receptor beta chains were sequenced from one sample in a study of CD8+ T cells in alopecia areata. After isolation, RNA underwent reverse transcription to generate cDNA as the sequencing template. Data came from immunoSEQ multiplex PCR; TCRdb stores just in-frame clones and leaves some out. This sample carries roughly 130,000 clones, 58% of them seen once, and the ten largest clones take 4.5% to 5.5%. The specimen was CD4+ T cells sorted from blood, collected at week 0. These TCRs come from a human donor with alopecia areata.

The chain couples TRBV5-1 to TRBJ2-5; 12 nucleotides line up with TRBD2. This CDR3 is built from 16 residues. Germline-derived CDR1 and CDR2 are SGHRS and YFSETQ. J gave up 1 base and V 0 bases, and 1 base lay outside the gene matches. CDR3 in DNA: TGCGCCAGCAGCTTGGGGACTAGCGGGGTCCAAGAGACCCAGTACTTC. This translates into CASSLGTSGVQETQYF.

The chain is built from TRBV5-4 and TRBJ2-7; 10 nucleotides align to TRBD1. V trimming: 4 bases; J trimming: 2 bases; junction bases outside the gene matches: 6. Germline V lookup: CDR1 SGHNT, CDR2 YYREEE (reference sequence). The length of the CDR3 is 15 residues. CDR3 in amino acids: CASSDMTGGPYEQYF. CDR3 sequence (DNA): TGTGCCAGCAGCGATATGACAGGGGGCCCCTACGAGCAGTACTTC.

This clone was observed a few times. This chain connects TRBV5-1 to TRBJ1-2, with 8 bases lining up with TRBD1. J lost 2 bases, V lost 0 bases, and 3 bases had no gene match. The CDR3 consists of 15 residues. Germline loops: CDR1 SGHRS, CDR2 YFSETQ. In DNA form, the CDR3 reads TGCGCCAGCAGCTTGGGCGGGACAGGCAACTATGGCTACACCTTC. Its protein is CASSLGGTGNYGYTF.

Only a few counts were recorded for this clone. The rearrangement uses TRBV7-9 and TRBJ2-3; D gene ambiguous. Germline assignment: CDR1 SEHNR and CDR2 FQNEAQ (reference sequence). This CDR3 contains 15 residues. Deletions cut 3 bases from V and 2 bases from J, with 12 bases between. CDR3 sequence: CASSFSSMNTDTQYF. CDR3 in DNA: TGTGCCAGCAGCTTTAGTTCTATGAACACAGATACGCAGTATTTT.

The chain links TRBV4-2 to TRBJ1-5; D remains ambiguous. This CDR3 has 14 residues. V was trimmed by 4 bases and J by 5 bases, leaving 12 bases between them. Germline values: CDR1 LGHNA, CDR2 YNFKEQ. Here the CDR3 reads CASSPETTYQPQHF. The CDR3 DNA reads TGTGCCAGCAGCCCCGAGACGACGTATCAGCCCCAGCATTTT.

This clone was observed a single time. CDR3 sequence: CASSLPLAGGTDTQYF. CDR3 sequence (DNA): TGCGCCAGCAGCTTACCCCTAGCGGGGGGCACAGATACGCAGTATTTT. The chain couples TRBV5-1 to TRBJ2-3; TRBD2 matches at 10 bases. The junction had 4 bases not matched to a gene; V was cut back by 2 bases and J by 1 base. CDR1 is SGHRS, CDR2 YFSETQ, per germline. CDR3 length: 16 residues.

The V gene is TRBV18, the J gene TRBJ1-5; 7 nucleotides agree with TRBD1. Germline CDR1 reads KGHSH; CDR2 reads LQKENI. J gave up 5 bases and V 4 bases, and 5 bases lay outside the gene matches. The CDR3 runs 14 residues. The CDR3 DNA is TGTGCCAGCTCACGCGACAGGGTGGATCAGCCCCAGCATTTT. As protein: CASSRDRVDQPQHF.

V is TRBV4-1 and J is TRBJ2-2, with TRBD1 matching over 10 bases. The V and J ends lost 1 base and 6 bases, in that order; junction bases with no gene match: 8. The CDR3 has 17 residues. The germline V gene has CDR1 MGHRA and CDR2 YSYEKL. CDR3: CASSQGTGGTLPGELFF. The CDR3 coding sequence is TGCGCCAGCAGCCAAGGGACAGGGGGAACCCTCCCCGGGGAGCTGTTTTTT.

The rearrangement links TRBV29-1 to TRBJ2-3, with no clear D. Trimming stripped 6 bases from V and 2 bases from J, with 15 bases between. This CDR3 is 14 amino acids long. Looked up from germline, CDR1 is SQVTM and CDR2 is ANQGSEA. The CDR3 is CSVPPGPDTDTQYF. The CDR3 region has the DNA TGCAGCGTGCCCCCGGGTCCCGACACAGATACGCAGTATTTT.

This rearrangement joins TRBV18 to TRBJ1-4, with no clear D. CDR1 is KGHSH, CDR2 LQKENI, per germline. Trimming removed 3 bases from V and 3 bases from J, with 14 bases in between. The CDR3 covers 16 residues. CDR3 sequence (DNA): TGTGCCAGCTCACCCTCCGCGGCAGCGTCTAATGAAAAACTGTTTTTT. The encoded protein is CASSPSAAASNEKLFF.

Comment on this clone: One end of the junction varies from germline; a read error may be responsible. The CDR3 sequence is CASSAIGRGTGAFF. The CDR3 DNA reads TGTGCCAGCAGCGCCATAGGGCGTGGCACTGGAGCTTTCTTT. The genes are TRBV7-2 and TRBJ1-1; D not certain. CDR1 and CDR2 (germline): SGHTA, FQGNSA. The CDR3 has 14 residues. Complete variable domain (other parts from reference TRBV7-2 and TRBJ1-1): GAGVSQSPSNKVTEKGKDVELRCDPISGHTALYWYRQSLGQGLEFLIYFQGNSAPDKSGLPSDRFSAERTGGSVSTLTIQRTQQEDSAVYLCASSAIGRGTGAFFGQGTRLTVV.

The CDR3 bases are TGCGCCAGCAGCGCCCCCAGGGACCCGGATTGGAGCCTCCACTTT. This translates into CASSAPRDPDWSLHF. The chain employs TRBV5-1 and TRBJ1-6; TRBD1 might be the D (5 bases). V lost 4 bases to trimming and J lost 15 bases, with 23 bases between them. This CDR3 has 15 residues. Germline V CDR1 and CDR2: SGHRS, YFSETQ.

This chain uses TRBV4-1 with TRBJ2-7; 13 bases are a match to TRBD2. Trimming took 4 bases from V and 4 from J; bases not matched to a gene: 13. Germline V CDR1 and CDR2: MGHRA, YSYEKL. The CDR3 spans 18 residues. CDR3 coding DNA: TGCGCCAGCAGCCGCGAGGGGGGACTAGCGGGGAGTACTTACGAGCAGTACTTC. Amino acids: CASSREGGLAGSTYEQYF.

The genes are TRBV19 and TRBJ2-3; 8 bases line up with TRBD1. There are 15 residues in the CDR3. Trimming removed 3 bases from V and 2 bases from J; junction bases left unmatched: 4. CDR1 LNHDA and CDR2 SQIVND come from the germline V gene (reference sequence). The CDR3 protein is CASSISTGDTDTQYF. CDR3 DNA: TGTGCCAGTAGTATCTCGACAGGGGACACAGATACGCAGTATTTT.